The clone carrying this T cell receptor (beta chain) appeared a few times. Patients of the Seattle cohort, enrolled during active infection, were followed longitudinally. These data come from a study of blood T cell repertoires in COVID-19. Looking at the study overall: Sources were T cells, B-cell-depleted T cells, or PBMCs; the material itself was cDNA or gDNA.

Germline lookup yields CDR1 MDHEN and CDR2 SYDVKM. The CDR3 spans 16 residues. Trimming removed 1 base from V and 3 bases from J; junction bases left unmatched: 4. In the study's own analysis: Amplifying reference gene primers gave estimates of nucleated cell counts. Produced via immunoSEQ multiplex PCR; TCRdb's table is partial and in-frame only. Clone size and V and J calls were adopted from that table, with D and trimming inferred from the DNA. This table holds more than 300,000 clones, about 87% found once. The sequence was obtained from a woman in her twenties or thirties with COVID-19, enrolled during active disease. The gene calls are TRBV28 and TRBJ1-2, with 11 bases aligning to TRBD1. Sequencing was performed on peripheral blood. This CDR3 is CASSLLGTGGDYGYTF. CDR3 bases: TGTGCCAGCAGTTTATTAGGGACAGGGGGGGACTATGGCTACACCTTC.